This TCR beta chain came from a study of response to subunit inactivated influenza vaccine (dated by TCRdb to 2017 to 2018). With regard to the full study: The study used deep quantitative T cell receptor repertoire profiling to track responses to a trivalent subunit inactivated influenza vaccine. Findings and caveats that apply to the study as a whole: It was suggested by the authors that each seasonal influenza vaccination may recruit only a limited number of new T cells.

According to the germline V gene, CDR1 reads SGHTA and CDR2 reads FQGNSA. V loses 3 bases, J loses 0 bases, and the germline ends lie 6 bases apart. Spanning cysteine to phenylalanine, the CDR3 consists of 14 amino acids. Left in the record is the CDR3 DNA by itself, 42 bases read in frame from the first base. Details on this clonotype: Its specific antigen is unknown. The record has no base qualities; no much larger clone is one base away.

Library method: RT-PCR. Instrument on record: Illumina HiSeq 2500. TCRdb trimmed public reads at Q25 via fastp, called clones via MiXCR and kept in-frame beta chains. Rows merge per CDR3 protein into single entries with the most common DNA and genes. The sample table shows roughly 650,000 distinct CDR3 sequences, and around 13% are seen once. The ten largest clones add up to about 7.6% of the sample. The source is a man aged 45-65 years who received an inactivated influenza vaccine. Donor details come from another sample of the same person, matched by shared clones. This receptor chain uses TRBV7-2 and TRBJ2-4, with an unclear D gene assignment. The input for sequencing was PBMCs from blood, taken around two weeks before vaccination. The CDR3 here reads CASSLGIAKNIQYF. The DNA sequence reads TGTGCCAGCAGCTTGGGAATAGCCAAAAACATTCAGTACTTC.